The 10 T cell receptor beta chains listed next were all sequenced from one sample in a study of shared clonotypes between healthy human individuals. Assay: immunoSEQ multiplex PCR; the TCRdb copy retains only in-frame clones and omits some. The sample consists of over 1.4 million clones, around 97% of them appearing once. The sequenced sample was naive CD4+ T cells sorted from blood. Subset denoted: CD45RA+ positively selected. The receptor source for this set is a young man in good health.

The chain employs TRBV6-5 and TRBJ1-2; D not resolved. The CDR3 covers 14 residues. The germline V and J ends were trimmed by 3 bases and 4 bases, with 12 bases remaining between them. Germline V gene data show CDR1 as MNHEY and CDR2 as SVGAGI. CDR3 nucleotides: TGTGCCAGCAGTTATCGTCCAGGATCCTATGGCTACACCTTC. This gives the protein CASSYRPGSYGYTF.

The chain links TRBV6-5 to TRBJ2-7; TRBD1 matches 10 bases. The CDR3 runs 14 residues. Germline lookup yields CDR1 MNHEY and CDR2 SVGAGI. V was pared by 5 bases and J by 5 bases, with 6 bases of the junction left unmatched. CDR3 nucleotide sequence: TGTGCCAGCAGTAGGGTAGGGACAGGGGACGAGCAGTACTTC. Translation: CASSRVGTGDEQYF.

This sequence joins TRBV10-3 and TRBJ1-4; maybe TRBD1 (5 bases). Germline V CDR1 and CDR2: ENHRY, SYGVKD. Trimming shortened V by 6 bases and J by 5 bases, and 16 bases separated the two germline ends. This CDR3 is 15 amino acids long. The CDR3 here is CAIRMGVTPNEKLFF. Written as DNA, the CDR3 is TGTGCCATCAGGATGGGGGTGACGCCGAATGAAAAACTGTTTTTT.

The chain recombines TRBV6-6 with TRBJ2-7; 11 nucleotides match TRBD2. Per the germline V gene, CDR1 is MNHNY and CDR2 is SVGAGI (reference sequence). This CDR3 has 15 residues. V gave up 5 bases and J gave up 4 bases; unmatched junction bases: 7. The CDR3 nucleotides are TGTGCCAGCAGTGATACTAGCGGGAGACGATACGAGCAGTACTTC. Encoded protein: CASSDTSGRRYEQYF.

The J gene is TRBJ2-7, the V gene TRBV19, with 12 bases lining up with TRBD2. CDR1 and CDR2 from the germline V gene are LNHDA and SQIVND (reference sequence). J gave up 4 bases and V 7 bases, and 8 bases lay outside the gene matches. The CDR3 runs to 15 residues. This CDR3 reads CASTSGLAGTYEQYF. The CDR3 DNA follows: TGTGCCAGTACTAGTGGACTAGCGGGAACATACGAGCAGTACTTC.

Of note for this clone: Other DNA sequences from this sample encode an identical CDR3 as well. The gene calls are TRBV27 and TRBJ1-1; D unclear. CDR1 and CDR2 (germline): MNHEY, SMNVEV (reference sequence). Trimming left V 2 bases short and J 1 base short, with 5 bases between. This CDR3 contains 13 residues. The CDR3 DNA sequence: TGTGCCAGCAGTTTACGCAGGAACACTGAAGCTTTCTTT. Amino acid sequence: CASSLRRNTEAFF.

The genes are TRBV6-1 and TRBJ2-7; 8 bases line up with TRBD1. The germline CDR1 and CDR2 sequences are MNHNS and SASEGT. The CDR3 covers 14 residues. V lost 10 bases and J lost 1; bases outside the gene matches: 9. As DNA, the CDR3 is TGTGCCACCGGGGCAGGGACAGGTTCCTACGAGCAGTACTTC. It is translated as CATGAGTGSYEQYF.

The CDR3 DNA reads as TGTGCCAGCAGTGAATCAACTAGGACCCAGCATTTT. Translated, it gives CASSESTRTQHF. The V gene is TRBV6-1, the J gene TRBJ1-5; unclear D gene. Trimming pared 2 bases from V and 11 bases from J, leaving 10 bases between. In germline, CDR1 is MNHNS, CDR2 SASEGT. This CDR3 region has 12 residues.

This clone occurred once. The chain is built from TRBV19 and TRBJ1-2; 11 nucleotides align to TRBD1. The CDR3 extends over 15 amino acids. The V segment lost 4 bases and the J segment 5 bases; nucleotides outside the gene matches: 6. The germline V gene encodes CDR1 LNHDA and CDR2 SQIVND (reference sequence). CDR3 sequence (DNA): TGTGCCAGTAGTACTCCGGACAGGGGGCGATATGGCTACACCTTC. This encodes CASSTPDRGRYGYTF.

J is TRBJ2-7 and V is TRBV6-5; D is unresolved. This CDR3 region has 16 residues. V was shortened by 2 bases and J by 5 bases, with 19 bases between the two germline ends. The germline gives CDR1 MNHEY, CDR2 SVGAGI. The CDR3, as DNA: TGTGCCAGCAGTTACGTGGAAGGTCCCCTTGGGCACGAGCAGTACTTC. This translates into CASSYVEGPLGHEQYF.